The 6 T cell receptor beta chains presented below share a single source sample, sequenced in a study of blood T cells in healthy people across ages. PCR was performed a second time for 7 to 11 cycles using a sample-barcoded 5' primer and a J-beta primer mix. TCRdb reanalysed the 5' RACE reads using MiXCR and keeps one entry per CDR3 protein. The sample lists 700,000 to 800,000 distinct CDR3 sequences, approximately 43% occurring once. The sample taken for sequencing was blood. The receptors shown here come from a woman aged 55-69 years in good health.

The chain is built from TRBV19 and TRBJ2-7, with D hard to call. The germline V and J ends were trimmed by 10 bases and 0 bases, with 19 bases remaining between them. The CDR3 spans 15 residues. The germline V gene encodes CDR1 LNHDA and CDR2 SQIVND (reference sequence). The CDR3: CAIRRAEPNSYEQYF. CDR3 coding DNA: TGTGCCATCCGACGGGCCGAACCAAACTCCTACGAGCAGTACTTC.

This clonotype was counted only a few times. The chain joins TRBV29-1 to TRBJ2-7; TRBD2 might be the D (10 bases). The V gene lost 6 bases and the J gene lost 7 bases, with 28 bases spanning the gap. CDR3 size: 16 residues. The germline V gene has CDR1 SQVTM and CDR2 ANQGSEA. The CDR3 reads CSVDRGLATSYNEQYF. The CDR3 bases are TGCAGCGTGGACAGGGGACTAGCGACCTCCTACAATGAGCAGTACTTC.

Concerning this clonotype itself: A much larger clone lies a single base off, so this may be a read error. This chain uses TRBV7-2 with TRBJ2-7; TRBD2 agrees at 9 bases. The CDR3 extends over 15 amino acids. After removal of 3 bases from V and 3 bases from J, the junction contained 6 bases not matched to a gene. Per the germline V gene, CDR1 is SGHTA and CDR2 is FQGNSA. CDR3 region: CASSFRSSGSYEQYF. CDR3 nucleotides: TGTGCCAGCAGCTTTCGTAGTAGCGGGAGCTACGAGCAGTACTTC.

This sequence joins TRBV7-9 and TRBJ2-5; D is unresolved. CDR3 length: 14 residues. The germline V gene has CDR1 SEHNR and CDR2 FQNEAQ (reference sequence). V lost 3 bases, J lost 0 bases, and 8 bases lay in between. In nucleotides, the CDR3 is TGTGCCAGCAGCTTTTCGCAGAACCAAGAGACCCAGTACTTC. Residues: CASSFSQNQETQYF.

This clonotype appeared a few times. J is TRBJ2-1 and V is TRBV24-1; perhaps D is TRBD1 or TRBD2 (7 bases each). The V end was cut by 3 bases, the J end by 7 bases, with 15 bases between. This CDR3 has 15 residues. Germline CDR1 is KGHDR and CDR2 is SFDVKD. The CDR3 sequence: CATSDRGGGGNEQFF. The CDR3 nucleotides are TGTGCCACCAGTGATCGGGGAGGGGGCGGGAATGAGCAGTTCTTC.

In its sample, this clonotype was seen a few times. The chain recombines TRBV20-1 with TRBJ1-5; TRBD1 agrees at 8 bases. In germline, CDR1 is DFQATT, CDR2 SNEGSKA (reference sequence). J gave up 6 bases and V 3 bases, and 7 bases lay outside the gene matches. The CDR3 covers 14 residues. CDR3 bases: TGCAGTGCTAGGGGGGACAGGAACAGTCAGCCCCAGCATTTT. Its protein is CSARGDRNSQPQHF.